These 13 T cell receptor beta chains originate from one sample sequenced in a study of shared clonotypes between healthy human individuals. The data were produced by immunoSEQ multiplex PCR, yet TCRdb's version contains in-frame clones alone and is incomplete. The sample lists roughly 2.4 million clones; under 97% were seen once. The sample comprised naive CD4+ T cells sorted from blood. The subset is: CD45RA+ positively selected. The receptors stem from a man between 18 and 35 years old in good health.

V gene TRBV7-6 combines with J gene TRBJ2-3; 9 bases line up with TRBD2. The CDR3 has 14 residues. The J segment lost 1 base and the V segment lost 6 bases, leaving 2 bases of the junction unmatched. CDR1 and CDR2 from the germline V gene are SGHVS and FNYEAQ. CDR3: CASSGGRGTDTQYF. The CDR3 nucleotides read TGTGCCAGCAGTGGCGGGAGGGGCACAGATACGCAGTATTTT. Complete variable domain (other parts from reference TRBV7-6 and TRBJ2-3): GAGVSQSPRYKVTKRGQDVALRCDPISGHVSLYWYRQALGQGPEFLTYFNYEAQQDKSGLPNDRFSAERPEGSISTLTIQRTEQRDSAMYRCASSGGRGTDTQYFGPGTRLTVL.

The gene calls are TRBV5-1 and TRBJ1-2, with 7 bases lining up with TRBD1. CDR3 size: 13 residues. Germline loops: CDR1 SGHRS, CDR2 YFSETQ. With V trimmed by 4 bases and J by 3 bases, 3 bases remained unmatched. The CDR3 sequence is CASSKGADYGYTF. In DNA form, the CDR3 reads TGCGCCAGCAGCAAGGGGGCGGACTATGGCTACACCTTC.

The gene calls are TRBV6-1 and TRBJ2-3; unclear D gene. The germline V gene encodes CDR1 MNHNS and CDR2 SASEGT. The V gene lost 5 bases and the J gene lost 6 bases, with 9 bases spanning the gap. This CDR3 has 12 amino acids. CDR3 nucleotides: TGTGCCAGCAGTCGCTTCACGGATACGCAGTATTTT. It specifies CASSRFTDTQYF.

Turning to this clone: A much more abundant neighbour one base away suggests this may be a read error. The sample carries other DNA sequences with the same CDR3. The V gene is TRBV27, the J gene TRBJ2-1; no clear D. This CDR3 comprises 11 residues. V dropped 5 bases and J dropped 2 bases, with 1 base sitting between them. Germline values: CDR1 MNHEY, CDR2 SMNVEV (reference sequence). The DNA for the CDR3 is TGTGCCAGCAGTGCCTACAATGAGCAGTTCTTC. Protein product: CASSAYNEQFF.

This rearrangement joins TRBV5-1 to TRBJ1-2; D gene uncertain. The V end lost 0 bases, the J end lost 4 bases, and 13 bases lay between the germline ends. CDR3 length: 15 amino acids. Germline CDR1 and CDR2: SGHRS and YFSETQ. This chain's CDR3 is CASSLEGGRGYGYTF. The CDR3 nucleotides are TGCGCCAGCAGCTTGGAAGGCGGGCGCGGCTATGGCTACACCTTC.

The V call is TRBV10-3, the J call TRBJ2-7; the D gene is possibly TRBD2 (6 bases). Germline V gene sequence: CDR1 ENHRY, CDR2 SYGVKD. The CDR3 runs to 14 residues. Between the trimmed V and J ends, which lost 6 bases and 0 bases, there was a span of 12 bases. The CDR3, as DNA: TGTGCCATCAGGAGGGTGGAGGGCTCCTACGAGCAGTACTTC. This codes for CAIRRVEGSYEQYF.

The CDR3 sequence is CASSYMPSNTEAFF. Here the CDR3 DNA reads TGTGCCAGCAGTTACATGCCCTCGAACACTGAAGCTTTCTTT. The rearrangement joins TRBV6-5 to TRBJ1-1; no definite D call. This CDR3 is built from 14 residues. The germline gives CDR1 MNHEY, CDR2 SVGAGI. Trimming shortened V by 2 bases and J by 1 base, and 8 bases separated the two germline ends.

The chain is built from TRBV21-1 and TRBJ2-5; the table's D gene call, TRBD1, was not cross checked with the DNA. TRBV21-1 is annotated as a pseudogene. The CDR3 has 14 amino acids. The CDR3 DNA is TGTGCCAGCATCTACAGGAAACTTCAAGAGACCCAGTACTTC. This sequence encodes CASIYRKLQETQYF.

The rearrangement joins TRBV2 to TRBJ2-6; D is undetermined. The CDR3 runs to 15 residues. Germline values: CDR1 SNHLY, CDR2 FYNNEI. V lost 3 bases and J lost 0, with 6 bases in between. CDR3 amino acids: CASSDFYSGANVLTF. CDR3 nucleotide sequence: TGTGCCAGCAGTGATTTCTACTCTGGGGCCAACGTCCTGACTTTC.

The chain recombines TRBV29-1 with TRBJ1-1; D is unresolved. V dropped 7 bases and J dropped 2 bases, with 11 bases sitting between them. The length of the CDR3 is 12 residues. Germline CDR1 is SQVTM and CDR2 is ANQGSEA. Here the CDR3 reads CSARTQNTEAFF. CDR3 nucleotide sequence: TGCAGCGCTAGGACCCAAAACACTGAAGCTTTCTTT. Variable domain in full (rest from reference TRBV29-1 and TRBJ1-1): SAVISQKPSRDICQRGTSLTIQCQVDSQVTMMFWYRQQPGQSLTLIATANQGSEATYESGFVIDKFPISRPNLTFSTLTVSNMSPEDSSIYLCSARTQNTEAFFGQGTRLTVV.

The chain links TRBV5-1 to TRBJ1-2; 7 bases agree with TRBD1. The J segment lost 8 bases and the V segment lost 0 bases, leaving 7 bases of the junction unmatched. Germline CDR1 is SGHRS and CDR2 is YFSETQ. The CDR3 totals 14 residues. This chain's CDR3 is CASSLAQTGEGYTF. CDR3 DNA: TGCGCCAGCAGCTTGGCCCAAACAGGGGAAGGCTACACCTTC. The full variable domain, completed using reference TRBV5-1 and TRBJ1-2, is KAGVTQTPRYLIKTRGQQVTLSCSPISGHRSVSWYQQTPGQGLQFLFEYFSETQRNKGNFPGRFSGRQFSNSRSEMNVSTLELGDSALYLCASSLAQTGEGYTFGSGTRLTVV.

The chain combines TRBV6-5 with TRBJ2-2; D remains ambiguous. The CDR3 runs to 13 residues. The ends were cut back, 8 bases at V and 2 bases at J, with 9 bases in the middle. CDR1 and CDR2 from the germline V gene are MNHEY and SVGAGI. CDR3 coding DNA: TGTGCCAGCTCCACGGGTAACACCGGGGAGCTGTTTTTT. Its translation: CASSTGNTGELFF.

The chain couples TRBV10-3 to TRBJ2-7, with D unclear. The CDR3 spans 13 residues. Germline CDR1 reads ENHRY; CDR2 reads SYGVKD. Trimming left V 5 bases short and J 7 bases short, with 15 bases between. The chain's CDR3 is CAISRRGDWEQYF. The DNA of the CDR3 is TGTGCCATCAGTCGCCGAGGTGACTGGGAGCAGTACTTC.